The clone carrying this T cell receptor (beta chain) was detected once. Original handling: Cell counts per sample came from amplifying reference gene primers. Some clones are missing from TCRdb's copy, which holds only in-frame ones; the method was immunoSEQ multiplex PCR. V and J calls and clone size are those listed in that table; D and trimming were worked out from the DNA. The sample includes 160,000 or so clones, 78% of them seen just once. CDR3 length equals 14 residues. V lost 4 bases to trimming and J lost 0 bases, with 10 bases between them. CDR1 and CDR2 from the germline V gene are SGHRS and YFSETQ. This specimen belongs to a study of blood T cell repertoires in COVID-19. Background on the study: Italy, Spain and the United States were the sources of the convalescent and acute COVID-19 samples. T cells, B-cell-depleted T cells, or PBMCs supplied cDNA or gDNA.

Sequencing was done on a sample of peripheral blood. This TCR was recovered from a woman older than 75 with acute or convalescent COVID-19. The rearrangement links TRBV5-1 to TRBJ1-2, with a possible D match to TRBD1 (5 bases). In DNA, the CDR3 is TGCGCCAGCAGCACCAGACAGCCTAACTATGGCTACACCTTC. It specifies CASSTRQPNYGYTF.